These 2 T cell receptor beta chains share one sample of origin, sequenced in a study of cytomegalovirus exposure and HLA in healthy donors. This PCR relied on a set of 60 Vbeta primers and 13 Jbeta primers. The data were produced by immunoSEQ multiplex PCR, yet TCRdb's version contains in-frame clones alone and is incomplete. Seen here are approximately 93,000 clones, approximately 80% observed once, and the top ten hold roughly 3.5%. The sample was PBMCs. The receptors derive from a male donor in good health and CMV-seropositive.

This clone has only a few counts. The rearrangement links TRBV4-2 to TRBJ1-3; a possible D gene is TRBD1 (5 bases). The CDR3 is 16 residues long. Germline V gene data show CDR1 as LGHNA and CDR2 as YNFKEQ. Between the trimmed V and J ends, which lost 1 base and 0 bases, there was a span of 10 bases. This chain's CDR3 is CASSQVTGSSGNTIYF. CDR3 in DNA: TGTGCCAGCAGCCAAGTTACAGGCTCCTCTGGAAACACCATATATTTT.

The J gene is TRBJ2-2, the V gene TRBV5-1; TRBD2 agrees at 10 bases. From germline, CDR1 is SGHRS and CDR2 YFSETQ. The length of the CDR3 is 15 residues. The V segment lost 4 bases and the J segment 3 bases; nucleotides outside the gene matches: 3. CDR3 in DNA: TGCGCCAGCAGCCCAGGACTAGCGGACACCGGGGAGCTGTTTTTT. Translation: CASSPGLADTGELFF.